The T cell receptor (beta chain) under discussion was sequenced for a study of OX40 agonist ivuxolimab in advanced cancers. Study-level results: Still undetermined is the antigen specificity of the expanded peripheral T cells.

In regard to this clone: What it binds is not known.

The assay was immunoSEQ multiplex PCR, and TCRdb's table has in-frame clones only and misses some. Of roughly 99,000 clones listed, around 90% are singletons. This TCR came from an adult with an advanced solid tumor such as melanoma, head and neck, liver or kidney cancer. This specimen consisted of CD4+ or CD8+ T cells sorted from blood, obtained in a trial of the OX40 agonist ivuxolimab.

Written as DNA, the CDR3 is TGTGCCAGCAGTTACTCGCGGGACCGGGATGAAAAACTGTTTTTT. This gives the protein CASSYSRDRDEKLFF. The V call is TRBV6-5, the J call TRBJ1-4; D possibly corresponds to TRBD1 (5 bases). V lost 0 bases to trimming and J lost 6 bases, with 11 bases between them. The CDR3 contains 15 residues. Germline lookup yields CDR1 MNHEY and CDR2 SVGAGI.